The TCR delta chain under discussion was sequenced for a study of gamma-delta chains in newborns, infants, children. Across the whole study: Polyclonal expansion of innate γδ T cells after birth follows microbial exposure.

TCRdb ran CATT on the reads. The sample has about 3,100 delta-chain clones, less than 4% seen once. By proportion, this clone is large. The identical CDR3 is also encoded by other nucleotide sequences in the sample. The CDR3 length is 17 residues. The germline CDR1 and CDR2 sequences are GEAIGNYY and EKD. Trimming cost V 0 bases and J 1 base; bases outside gene matches: 6. The TCR comes from a child who was a newborn, infant or young child, either healthy, febrile or measles-vaccinated (not recorded which). Sample: blood. The V gene is TRDV2, the J gene TRDJ1; 11 bases are shared with TRDD3. The CDR3 is CACDTLLGDRGTDKLIF. The CDR3 coding sequence is TGTGCCTGTGACACCTTACTGGGGGATAGAGGCACCGATAAACTCATCTTT.